This TCR beta chain is from a study of T cell repertoires in ileal Crohn's disease (dated by TCRdb to the late 2010s). Regarding the study in general: Median disease duration was around eight years, and about 40% of patients were identified as active smokers at the time of surgery. Roughly half of the patients were given postoperative therapy, with under 12 receiving thiopurines and around 20 receiving anti-TNF agents. A prospective multicentre cohort supplied the roughly 57 Crohn's disease patients whose TCR repertoires were analysed. A total of around 170 mucosal samples from 57 patients were sequenced, collected from several sites on the surgical specimen as well as at postoperative endoscopy. Surgery was performed for a complication in all patients, with stricturing disease in roughly 60% and penetrating disease in around 40%. Endoscopic postoperative recurrence was defined as a Rutgeerts score above i0. The study was conducted in parallel with a multicentre cohort built to find predictors of early endoscopic recurrence after ileocolonic resection.

Roughly 500 nanograms of biopsy DNA per sample were submitted for commercial TCRB immunosequencing. Adaptive Biotechnology amplified the CDR3 regions from genomic DNA with a two-step multiplex PCR designed to control amplification bias. Primers for every V and J gene segment were used in the first PCR, and barcodes and Illumina adapters were added in the second PCR. CDR3 libraries were sequenced on an Illumina instrument. As for how the authors treated the data: Vendor-provided pipelines were combined with custom analysis of raw data in R/Bioconductor under R version 3.3.0. Clonality, which ranges from 0 to 1, was calculated as the inverse of the normalised Shannon entropy across all productive clones. High-frequency clones were defined as the share of the repertoire taken up by the top 100 clones, keeping only clones that passed a 95% confidence test. The Simpson index measured repertoire diversity, and the Morisita-Horn index measured overlap between samples. Entries here come from immuneACCESS through TCRdb and include only in-frame sequences with V and J called. Some clones fail to appear in such tables; in the studies checked, an unresolved V gene covers under half of the shortfall, and the cause of the remainder is unknown. V, J and clone size reflect that table, while D and trimming were determined from the DNA. The sample yields 15,000 or so clones; around 90% were counted once. Roughly 5.4% of the sample comes from the top ten.

The germline V gene gives CDR1 as MDHEN and CDR2 as SYDVKM. At the junction V is shortened by 4 bases and J by 3 bases, with 6 bases in between. The CDR3 runs 12 residues from the cysteine to the phenylalanine. Of the read, only the CDR3 DNA is kept; its 36 bases are in frame from base 1. This clone has just one count. This receptor's antigen is unknown. The sample holds no much larger clone one base away, and base qualities are not on file. Adults with ileal or ileocolonic Crohn's disease and an indication for ileocolonic resection were eligible for inclusion. Whole ileal mucosal biopsies were stored frozen at -80°C before DNA extraction. Genomic DNA was extracted from frozen whole biopsies with a TRizol-based method and quantified on a NanoDrop 2000 spectrophotometer. What the work shows at the level of the full study, not this receptor alone: Higher high-frequency clone percentages at surgery were associated with endoscopic recurrence; all patients with clonality above 26.8% (18/57) had recurrence. Compared with CD4 T cells, sorted CD8 T cells contained more high-frequency clones, which suggests that the mucosal expansions were mostly CD8. Mucosal CD4 and CD8 T cells were sorted and sequenced only in a subgroup of patients, whose size was not stated. Patients who were active smokers at surgery had a significantly higher proportion of clonal expansions than non-smokers (about 25% vs 20%, p=0.02).

Sequenced input: ileal tissue. Recombination connected TRBV28 to TRBJ2-5; a confident D gene designation cannot be given. This sequence was found in an adult with Crohn's disease. In nucleotide form, the sequence is TGTGCCAGCAGTTGGCCGAAAGAGACCCAGTACTTC. This sequence encodes CASSWPKETQYF.